The TCR beta chain described here comes from a study of blood T cell repertoires in COVID-19. This clone showed up just once. The CDR3 has 15 amino acids. Germline values: CDR1 MGHRA, CDR2 YSYEKL. V shed 3 bases and J 6 bases; nucleotides not matched to a gene: 7. Repertoires were generated with immunoSEQ multiplex PCR, while TCRdb's copy carries only in-frame clones and drops some. Of around 170,000 clones in the sample, more than 80% were seen once. Sample: PBMCs or T cells enriched from blood (not recorded which). The source of this sequence is a man between 45 and 60 years old who had recovered from COVID-19. The chain has TRBV4-1 and TRBJ2-2, with 7 bases matching TRBD2. CDR3 sequence: CASSHRLALAGELFF. In nucleotides, the CDR3 is TGCGCCAGCAGCCATAGACTAGCTTTGGCCGGGGAGCTGTTTTTT.